This TCR beta chain was sequenced for a study of blood T cell repertoires in COVID-19. Clones were sequenced by immunoSEQ multiplex PCR, and TCRdb holds only the in-frame ones, with some missing. The repertoire holds under 350,000 clones, with roughly 85% as singletons. The CDR3 is 14 residues long. The trim removed 0 bases at V and 6 bases at J, leaving 3 bases unmatched. Per germline, CDR1 SGHKS and CDR2 YYEKEE (reference sequence). Sequenced: peripheral blood. V gene TRBV5-5 combines with J gene TRBJ1-3; 7 positions agree with TRBD1. This TCR was sampled from a human donor in a cohort sampled during active COVID-19. The CDR3 bases are TGTGCCAGCAGCTTGGGACAGGGTGTAAACACCATATATTTT. As protein: CASSLGQGVNTIYF.